Below are 28 T cell receptor beta chains sequenced from a single sample in a study of graft-versus-host responses after intestinal transplantation. Sequencing used immunoSEQ multiplex PCR; TCRdb keeps in-frame clones, though not all of them. The sample contains around 93,000 clones, about 89% of which appear only once. These receptors have no known antigen. Sequenced here: unstimulated CD8+ T cells sorted from spleen or lymph node cells, sampled before intestinal transplant. Every receptor here comes from a human donor who received an intestinal transplant.

The V call is TRBV5-6, the J call TRBJ1-4; D gene unclear. Per germline, CDR1 SGHDT and CDR2 YYEEEE. The CDR3 contains 16 residues. V was pared by 4 bases and J by 0 bases, with 13 bases between. This CDR3 reads CASSPGFFATNEKLFF. Here the CDR3 DNA reads TGTGCCAGCAGCCCCGGCTTTTTTGCAACTAATGAAAAACTGTTTTTT.

CDR3 bases: TGTGCCAGTCAAGTAGCGAATGAGCAGTTCTTC. It translates to CASQVANEQFF. The chain links TRBV6-5 to TRBJ2-1; maybe TRBD2 (5 bases). The CDR3 runs to 11 residues. The V end lost 9 bases, the J end lost 7 bases, and 10 bases lay between the germline ends. CDR1 and CDR2 (germline): MNHEY, SVGAGI.

This rearrangement joins TRBV7-6 to TRBJ2-5; no firm D call. The length of the CDR3 is 17 residues. Trimming stripped 1 base from V and 2 bases from J, with 17 bases between. Germline loops: CDR1 SGHVS, CDR2 FNYEAQ. CDR3 region: CASSLGWAYSTQETQYF. The CDR3 nucleotides read TGTGCCAGCAGCTTAGGTTGGGCTTACTCTACTCAAGAGACCCAGTACTTC.

The chain couples TRBV29-1 to TRBJ2-2; D may correspond to TRBD1 or TRBD2 (5 bases each). This CDR3 spans 16 amino acids. Germline V lookup: CDR1 SQVTM, CDR2 ANQGSEA. The V end lost 7 bases, the J end lost 0 bases, and 18 bases lay between the germline ends. This CDR3 reads CSAITGQGPNTGELFF. The CDR3 nucleotides read TGCAGCGCCATCACGGGGCAGGGACCGAACACCGGGGAGCTGTTTTTT.

The chain recombines TRBV4-1 with TRBJ2-3; D uncertain. Trimming left V 0 bases short and J 7 bases short, with 11 bases between. This CDR3 spans 14 amino acids. Germline-derived CDR1 and CDR2 are MGHRA and YSYEKL. CDR3 DNA sequence: TGCGCCAGCAGCCAAGAGTGGACCGGGTATACGCAGTATTTT. Translation: CASSQEWTGYTQYF.

The chain recombines TRBV18 with TRBJ2-1; no definite D call. Per germline, CDR1 KGHSH and CDR2 LQKENI. The V end was cut by 2 bases, the J end by 2 bases, with 16 bases between. This CDR3 is built from 17 residues. This CDR3 is CASSPWLPRNTYNEQFF. The DNA of the CDR3 is TGTGCCAGCTCACCATGGTTGCCCAGGAACACCTACAATGAGCAGTTCTTC.

This sequence joins TRBV29-1 and TRBJ1-1, with 9 bases fitting TRBD1. With 6 bases clipped from V and 10 bases from J, the junction kept 6 bases outside the gene matches. This CDR3 comprises 11 residues. The germline V gene has CDR1 SQVTM and CDR2 ANQGSEA. CDR3 sequence (DNA): TGCAGCGTGGGACAGGGTAACGTAGCTTTCTTT. It translates to CSVGQGNVAFF.

This chain links TRBV7-3 with TRBJ1-1; no reliable D call. Trimming shortened V by 5 bases and J by 4 bases, and 14 bases separated the two germline ends. CDR3 length: 14 amino acids. From germline, CDR1 is SGHTA and CDR2 FQGTGA. DNA of the CDR3: TGTGCCAGCAGCGCGGACCCGGGTGGCACTGAAGCTTTCTTT. Its protein is CASSADPGGTEAFF.

The CDR3 nucleotides read TGTGCCAGCAGCGAGACAGGGTTGGGAAACACCATATATTTT. It translates to CASSETGLGNTIYF. The chain has TRBV13 and TRBJ1-3; 7 bases line up with TRBD1. V gave up 5 bases and J gave up 4 bases; unmatched junction bases: 5. The germline V gene encodes CDR1 PRHDT and CDR2 FYEKMQ (reference sequence). This CDR3 region has 14 residues. Looking up the rest from reference TRBV13 and TRBJ1-3 gives the full variable domain: AAGVIQSPRHLIKEKRETATLKCYPIPRHDTVYWYQQGPGQDPQFLISFYEKMQSDKGSIPDRFSAQQFSDYHSELNMSSLELGDSALYFCASSETGLGNTIYFGEGSWLTVV.

This clone was observed once. The chain carries TRBV6-1 and TRBJ2-3; 8 bases fit TRBD1. V shed 6 bases and J 0 bases; nucleotides not matched to a gene: 5. Germline assignment: CDR1 MNHNS and CDR2 SASEGT. CDR3 length: 15 amino acids. In nucleotides, the CDR3 is TGTGCCAGCAGCCTGGACAGGGCTAGCACAGATACGCAGTATTTT. Amino acid sequence: CASSLDRASTDTQYF.

This rearrangement joins TRBV11-2 to TRBJ1-1; D is uncertain. The V gene's germline CDR1 is SGHAT and CDR2 FQNNGV. V was shortened by 3 bases and J by 3 bases, with 14 bases between the two germline ends. The CDR3 sequence is 15 residues long. CDR3 sequence: CASSLYPKADTEAFF. CDR3 nucleotide sequence: TGTGCCAGCAGCTTGTACCCAAAAGCGGACACTGAAGCTTTCTTT.

This chain joins TRBV5-1 and TRBJ1-5; D ambiguous. CDR1 is SGHRS, CDR2 YFSETQ, per germline. Trimming took off 0 bases at V and 4 bases at J, with 11 bases between the two ends. The CDR3 sequence is 15 residues long. The CDR3 loop reads CASSLVGGINQPQHF. The DNA of the CDR3 is TGCGCCAGCAGCTTGGTGGGTGGAATTAATCAGCCCCAGCATTTT.

The gene calls are TRBV5-1 and TRBJ2-1; TRBD1 aligns across 7 bases. The CDR3 totals 13 residues. The V gene end was trimmed by 0 bases and the J gene end by 6 bases; junction bases not matched to a gene: 0. CDR1 and CDR2 (germline): SGHRS, YFSETQ. CDR3 in DNA: TGCGCCAGCAGCTTGGCAGGGGGCAATGAGCAGTTCTTC. Translation: CASSLAGGNEQFF.

The V call is TRBV9, the J call TRBJ2-7; 10 nucleotides line up with TRBD2. The CDR3 extends over 14 amino acids. Per germline, CDR1 SGDLS and CDR2 YYNGEE. The V gene end was trimmed by 4 bases and the J gene end by 2 bases; junction bases not matched to a gene: 3. CDR3 nucleotides: TGTGCCAGCAGCCGTGGGACTAGCGCCTACGAGCAGTACTTC. As protein: CASSRGTSAYEQYF.

The CDR3 spells CASSYSDYQDYEQYF. DNA of the CDR3: TGTGCCAGCAGTTACTCGGACTATCAGGACTACGAGCAGTACTTC. The chain combines TRBV6-5 with TRBJ2-7; a possible D gene is TRBD2 (6 bases). This CDR3 contains 15 residues. Germline assignment: CDR1 MNHEY and CDR2 SVGAGI. V lost 0 bases to trimming and J lost 3 bases, with 12 bases between them.

The V and J genes are TRBV18 and TRBJ1-5; TRBD1 is a possible D gene (5 bases). The length of the CDR3 is 17 residues. The ends were cut back, 0 bases at V and 5 bases at J, with 17 bases in the middle. Germline lookup yields CDR1 KGHSH and CDR2 LQKENI. The CDR3 loop reads CASSPPPEGKKDQPQHF. Written as DNA, the CDR3 is TGTGCCAGCTCACCACCGCCGGAGGGGAAGAAGGATCAGCCCCAGCATTTT.

V usage is TRBV5-1 and J usage is TRBJ2-3; a possible D gene is TRBD2 (6 bases). The V and J ends lost 0 bases and 4 bases respectively, with 6 bases between them. The CDR3 is 13 residues long. Germline values: CDR1 SGHRS, CDR2 YFSETQ. In DNA form, the CDR3 reads TGCGCCAGCAGCTTGGAGCGGGCAGATACGCAGTATTTT. This translates into CASSLERADTQYF.

The chain uses TRBV27 and TRBJ2-3; 7 bases map to TRBD1. Trimming took 7 bases from V and 4 from J; bases not matched to a gene: 8. This CDR3 has 14 amino acids. Germline V gene data show CDR1 as MNHEY and CDR2 as SMNVEV (reference sequence). CDR3 DNA sequence: TGTGCCAGCAAGAACAGGGGCATTGCAGATACGCAGTATTTT. It encodes CASKNRGIADTQYF.

CDR3 protein: CASSRHLSGANVLTF. The DNA for the CDR3 is TGTGCCAGCAGCCGACACCTCTCTGGGGCCAACGTCCTGACTTTC. The chain links TRBV14 to TRBJ2-6; D ambiguous. The germline V gene has CDR1 SGHDN and CDR2 FVKESK. V gave up 4 bases and J gave up 0 bases, with 7 bases separating them. The CDR3 contains 15 residues.

The rearrangement uses TRBV7-9 and TRBJ1-5; D is ambiguous. V lost 4 bases and J lost 0, with 7 bases in between. The CDR3 is made up of 14 amino acids. Looked up from germline, CDR1 is SEHNR and CDR2 is FQNEAQ (reference sequence). The CDR3 protein is CASSSDGSNQPQHF. The CDR3 DNA follows: TGTGCCAGCAGCTCCGATGGTAGCAATCAGCCCCAGCATTTT.

The chain links TRBV27 to TRBJ1-2, with TRBD1 identical over 9 bases. This CDR3 has 14 residues. The germline gives CDR1 MNHEY, CDR2 SMNVEV (reference sequence). Unmatched junction bases numbered 9, after V lost 6 bases and J lost 7 bases. This CDR3 reads CASRLTDRGAGYTF. The DNA of the CDR3 is TGTGCCAGCAGGTTAACAGACAGGGGGGCTGGCTACACCTTC.

The chain carries TRBV6-6 and TRBJ2-1, with 11 nucleotides matching TRBD2. Per germline, CDR1 MNHNY and CDR2 SVGAGI (reference sequence). The J segment lost 7 bases and the V segment lost 2 bases, leaving 4 bases of the junction unmatched. The CDR3 has 15 residues. The CDR3, as DNA: TGTGCCAGCAGTTACGTAGCGGGAGGGCCAAATGAGCAGTTCTTC. Amino acids: CASSYVAGGPNEQFF.

J is TRBJ2-7 and V is TRBV5-6, with D maybe TRBD1 (5 bases). Germline CDR1 SGHDT, CDR2 YYEEEE. The CDR3 runs to 13 residues. Trimming took off 4 bases at V and 1 base at J, with 9 bases between the two ends. DNA for the CDR3: TGTGCCAGCAGCGAAACAGGATCCTACGAGCAGTACTTC. Residues: CASSETGSYEQYF.

The CDR3 coding sequence is TGTGCTAGTGGTCCCCCGGGCGAGCAGTACTTC. As protein: CASGPPGEQYF. The chain uses TRBV12-5 and TRBJ2-7; no definite D call. Germline CDR1 is LGHNT and CDR2 is FRNRAP. V shed 5 bases and J shed 6 bases, with 8 bases lying between them. This CDR3 spans 11 amino acids.

The chain has TRBV28 and TRBJ2-1, with TRBD2 as a possible D gene (6 bases). Germline assignment: CDR1 MDHEN and CDR2 SYDVKM. The CDR3 is 16 residues long. The germline V and J ends were trimmed by 10 bases and 4 bases, with 23 bases remaining between them. The chain's CDR3 is CATGAGGNRIYNEQFF. CDR3 nucleotide sequence: TGTGCCACCGGGGCTGGGGGGAACAGGATTTACAATGAGCAGTTCTTC.

As for this clone: This sample also contains other DNA sequences that code for the same CDR3. J is TRBJ2-5 and V is TRBV13; no definite D call. Germline values: CDR1 PRHDT, CDR2 FYEKMQ (reference sequence). Trimming took 4 bases from V and 2 from J, leaving 17 bases between them. The CDR3 length is 16 residues. CDR3 nucleotides: TGTGCCAGCAGCTGGTTCCGGAATGTGAGGCAAGAGACCCAGTACTTC. This translates into CASSWFRNVRQETQYF.

This clone was observed a handful of times. The CDR3 bases are TGTGCCAGCAGCCCCCTAGCGGGAGCAGAGCAGTTCTTC. Residues: CASSPLAGAEQFF. V and J are TRBV11-2 and TRBJ2-1, with TRBD2 matching over 10 bases. The V gene end was trimmed by 5 bases and the J gene end by 10 bases; junction bases not matched to a gene: 5. Germline V gene data show CDR1 as SGHAT and CDR2 as FQNNGV. This CDR3 has 13 amino acids.

V usage is TRBV5-4 and J usage is TRBJ2-7; D is uncertain. CDR3 length equals 11 residues. CDR1 is SGHNT and CDR2 is YYREEE in the germline V gene (reference sequence). The V end lost 3 bases, the J end lost 1 base, and 2 bases lay between the germline ends. As DNA, the CDR3 is TGTGCCAGCAGCTCATCCTACGAGCAGTACTTC. Translating gives CASSSSYEQYF.